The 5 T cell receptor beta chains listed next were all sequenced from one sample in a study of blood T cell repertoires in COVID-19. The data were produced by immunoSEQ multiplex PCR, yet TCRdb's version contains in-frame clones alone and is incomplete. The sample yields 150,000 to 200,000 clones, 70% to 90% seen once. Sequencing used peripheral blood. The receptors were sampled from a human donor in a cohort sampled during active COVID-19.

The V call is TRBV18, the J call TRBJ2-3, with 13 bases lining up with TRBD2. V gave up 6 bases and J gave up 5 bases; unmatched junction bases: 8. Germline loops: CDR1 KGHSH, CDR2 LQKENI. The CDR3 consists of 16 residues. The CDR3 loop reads CASSLGLAGVVDTQYF. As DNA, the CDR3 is TGTGCCAGCTCGCTCGGACTAGCGGGAGTTGTAGATACGCAGTATTTT.

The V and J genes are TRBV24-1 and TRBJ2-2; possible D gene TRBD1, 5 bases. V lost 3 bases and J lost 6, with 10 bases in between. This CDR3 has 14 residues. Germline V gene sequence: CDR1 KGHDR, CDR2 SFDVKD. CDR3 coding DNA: TGTGCCACCAGTGATGGCAGGGCGTCCGGGGAGCTGTTTTTT. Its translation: CATSDGRASGELFF.

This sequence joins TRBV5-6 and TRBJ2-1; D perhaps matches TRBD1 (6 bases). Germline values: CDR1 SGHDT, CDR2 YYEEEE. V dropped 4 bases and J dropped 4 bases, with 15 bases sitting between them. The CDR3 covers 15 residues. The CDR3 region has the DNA TGTGCCAGCAGCCCGGATGGACAGAGTTACAATGAGCAGTTCTTC. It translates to CASSPDGQSYNEQFF.

The CDR3 loop reads CSVELLAGNTDTQYF. Here the CDR3 DNA reads TGCAGCGTCGAACTACTAGCGGGGAACACAGATACGCAGTATTTT. The chain links TRBV29-1 to TRBJ2-3; 10 bases align to TRBD2. Germline V gene data show CDR1 as SQVTM and CDR2 as ANQGSEA. CDR3 size: 15 residues. Losses at the gene ends were 6 bases for V and 2 bases for J; bases not matched to a gene: 8.

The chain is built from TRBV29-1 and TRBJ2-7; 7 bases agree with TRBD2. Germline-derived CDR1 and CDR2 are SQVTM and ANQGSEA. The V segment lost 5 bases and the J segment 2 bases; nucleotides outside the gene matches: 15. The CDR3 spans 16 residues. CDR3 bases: TGCAGCGTTATCTGGGGTGCGGGAGCGCCTCCCTACGAGCAGTACTTC. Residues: CSVIWGAGAPPYEQYF.